This T cell receptor beta chain comes out of a study of neurological immune-mediated disorders. This clonotype was found many times. The CDR3 contains 15 residues. Between the trimmed V and J ends, which lost 5 bases and 5 bases, there was a span of 15 bases. Germline assignment: CDR1 LGHDT and CDR2 YNNKEL (reference sequence). TCRdb processed the 5' RACE reads anew with MiXCR; each CDR3 protein has one entry. The repertoire holds about 88,000 distinct CDR3 sequences, with roughly 4% as singletons. The chain couples TRBV3-1 to TRBJ2-2, with D unresolved. This TCR was sampled from a woman younger than 30 with multiple sclerosis. Sequenced: PBMCs. The CDR3 DNA is TGTGCCAGCAGCTTTCGACGGCCAGAAACCGGGGAGCTGTTTTTT. Translation: CASSFRRPETGELFF.